Sequencing of this T cell receptor beta chain was carried out in a study of blood T cell repertoires in COVID-19. Background on the study: The United States, Italy and Spain provided the acute and convalescent COVID-19 samples. Sources were T cells, B-cell-depleted T cells, or PBMCs; the material itself was cDNA or gDNA.

As processed by the authors: Amplification with reference gene primers provided the estimates of nucleated cell counts. Here immunoSEQ multiplex PCR was the method, and the copy in TCRdb shows in-frame clones only, minus some. V and J calls and clone size follow that table, whereas D and trimming were derived from the DNA. The sample carries hundreds of thousands of clones, 85% recorded once. Input material: peripheral blood. The receptor comes from a woman between 18 and 30 years old with acute or convalescent COVID-19.

CDR3 DNA: TGTGCCAGCAGGGACTCAGGAATGAACACTGAAGCTTTCTTT. It yields the protein CASRDSGMNTEAFF. The chain is built from TRBV6-5 and TRBJ1-1; the D is unclear. CDR1 MNHEY and CDR2 SVGAGI come from the germline V gene. The CDR3 extends over 14 amino acids. Trimming took off 6 bases at V and 0 bases at J, with 11 bases between the two ends.